This TCR beta chain was recovered during a study of blood T cells in healthy people across ages. The CDR3 totals 18 residues. With V trimmed by 0 bases and J by 7 bases, 16 bases remained unmatched. The germline CDR1 and CDR2 sequences are MGHDK and SYGVNS. A sample-barcoded 5' primer and a J-beta primer mix were used in a second PCR of about 7 to 12 cycles. TCRdb re-called the 5' RACE reads with MiXCR, one entry per CDR3 protein. This sample yields about a million distinct CDR3 sequences, of which around 49% are seen a single time; 13% belongs to the top ten. The sample consisted of blood. The chain is built from TRBV25-1 and TRBJ2-3; 7 bases agree with TRBD1. The TCR comes from a man younger than 45 in good health. The CDR3 region is CASSEYGSTGSSLNTQYF. The CDR3 nucleotides read TGTGCCAGCAGTGAATATGGCTCGACAGGGAGTTCTCTGAATACGCAGTATTTT.